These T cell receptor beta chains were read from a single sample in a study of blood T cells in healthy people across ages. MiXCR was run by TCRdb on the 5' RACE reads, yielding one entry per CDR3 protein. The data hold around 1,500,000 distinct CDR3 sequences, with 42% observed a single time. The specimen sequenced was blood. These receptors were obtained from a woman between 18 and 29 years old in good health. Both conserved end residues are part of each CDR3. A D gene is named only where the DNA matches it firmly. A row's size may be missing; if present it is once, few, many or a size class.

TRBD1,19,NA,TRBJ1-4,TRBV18,CASSPPVGTGPSTNEKLFF,TGTGCCAGCTCACCACCTGTGGGGACAGGCCCCTCAACTAATGAAAAACTGTTTTTT
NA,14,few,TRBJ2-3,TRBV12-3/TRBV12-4,CASSPGTLRDTQYF,TGTGCCAGCAGTCCCGGGACCCTACGGGATACGCAGTATTTT
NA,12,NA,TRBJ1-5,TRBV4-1,CASSQGEQPRHF,TGCGCCAGCAGCCAAGGTGAACAGCCCCGGCATTTT
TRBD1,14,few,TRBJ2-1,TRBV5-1,CASSRGQGENEQFF,TGCGCCAGCAGCCGGGGACAGGGGGAGAATGAGCAGTTCTTC
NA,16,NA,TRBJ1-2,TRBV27,CASSLSPRRVNYGYTF,TGTGCCAGCAGTTTATCCCCCAGGCGAGTTAACTATGGCTACACCTTC
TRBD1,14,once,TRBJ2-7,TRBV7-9,CASSHRDSRYEQYF,TGTGCCAGCAGCCACCGGGACAGCCGCTACGAGCAGTACTTC
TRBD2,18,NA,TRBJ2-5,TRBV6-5,CASSYSSLAGGARETQYF,TGTGCCAGCAGTTACTCGAGTCTAGCGGGGGGAGCGAGGGAGACCCAGTACTTC
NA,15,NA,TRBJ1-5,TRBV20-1,CSARDGAHSNQPQHF,TGCAGTGCTAGAGATGGGGCACATAGCAATCAGCCCCAGCATTTT
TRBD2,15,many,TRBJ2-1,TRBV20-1,CSAPQPAGVIDEQFF,TGCAGTGCTCCGCAGCCAGCGGGAGTAATCGATGAGCAGTTCTTC
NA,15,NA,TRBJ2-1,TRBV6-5,CASRRPRGVGNEQFF,TGTGCCAGCAGGCGCCCGAGGGGGGTAGGGAATGAGCAGTTCTTC
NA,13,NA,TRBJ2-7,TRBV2,CASKVRGYYEQYF,TGTGCCAGCAAAGTCCGGGGGTACTACGAGCAGTACTTC
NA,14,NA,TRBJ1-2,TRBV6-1,CASTERRGNYGYTF,TGTGCCAGCACCGAACGGCGGGGGAACTATGGCTACACCTTC
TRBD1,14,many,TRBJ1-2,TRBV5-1,CASSAGQGSYGYTF,TGCGCCAGCAGCGCGGGACAGGGAAGCTATGGCTACACCTTC
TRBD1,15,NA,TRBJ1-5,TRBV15,CATSRPQGAYQPQHF,TGTGCCACCAGCAGACCCCAGGGGGCCTATCAGCCCCAGCATTTT
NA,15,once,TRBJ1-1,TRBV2,CASSEALLGSAEAFF,TGTGCCAGCAGTGAAGCGCTACTGGGTAGCGCTGAAGCTTTCTTT
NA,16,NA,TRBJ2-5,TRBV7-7,CASSQRAQSYGETQYF,TGTGCTAGCAGCCAACGGGCCCAGAGCTACGGAGAGACCCAGTACTTC
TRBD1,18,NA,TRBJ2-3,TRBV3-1,CASSLLSGTGSLADTQYF,TGTGCCAGCAGCCTACTTTCCGGGACAGGTTCTCTCGCAGATACGCAGTATTTT
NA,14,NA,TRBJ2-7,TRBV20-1,CSARDRDLSYEQYF,TGCAGTGCTAGAGATCGGGACCTTTCCTACGAGCAGTACTTC
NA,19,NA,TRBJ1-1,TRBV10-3,CAIRASVTQPQGRDTEAFF,TGTGCCATCAGGGCGAGCGTTACGCAACCCCAAGGCAGGGACACTGAAGCTTTCTTT
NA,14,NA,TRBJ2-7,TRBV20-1,CSAREVVGGGEQYF,TGCAGTGCTAGAGAAGTGGTGGGGGGAGGCGAGCAGTACTTC
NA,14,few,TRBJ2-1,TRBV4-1,CASSQSSSGDEQFF,TGCGCCAGTAGCCAAAGCTCATCGGGGGACGAGCAGTTCTTC
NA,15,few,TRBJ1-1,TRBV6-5,CASSYRRGMGTEAFF,TGTGCCAGCAGTTATCGCCGCGGTATGGGCACTGAAGCTTTCTTT
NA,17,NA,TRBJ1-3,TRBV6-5,CASSYSIGPSSGNTIYF,TGTGCCAGCAGTTACTCGATCGGCCCCAGCTCTGGAAACACCATATATTTT
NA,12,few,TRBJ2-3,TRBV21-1,CASSKGDRDQYF,TGTGCCAGCAGCAAAGGGGACAGGGATCAGTATTTT
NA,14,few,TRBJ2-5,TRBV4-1,CASSQTGRGETQYF,TGCGCCAGCAGCCAAACAGGGAGGGGAGAGACCCAGTACTTC
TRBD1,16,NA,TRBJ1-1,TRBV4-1,CASSSGQLIANTEAFF,TGCGCCAGCAGCTCGGGACAGCTAATTGCAAACACTGAAGCTTTCTTT
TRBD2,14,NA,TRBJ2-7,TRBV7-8,CASHEREGQGEQYF,TGTGCCAGCCATGAGCGGGAGGGCCAGGGTGAGCAGTACTTC
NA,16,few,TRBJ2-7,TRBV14,CASSQLLGARSYEQYF,TGTGCCAGCAGCCAACTCCTGGGGGCCCGCTCCTACGAGCAGTACTTC
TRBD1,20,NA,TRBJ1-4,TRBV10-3,CAISKPPGQSNSNEGGKLFF,TGTGCCATCAGTAAACCCCCGGGACAGAGTAATTCCAATGAAGGGGGAAAACTGTTTTTT
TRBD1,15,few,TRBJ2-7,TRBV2,CASSDGTGGFYEQYF,TGTGCCAGCAGTGACGGGACAGGGGGCTTCTACGAGCAGTACTTC